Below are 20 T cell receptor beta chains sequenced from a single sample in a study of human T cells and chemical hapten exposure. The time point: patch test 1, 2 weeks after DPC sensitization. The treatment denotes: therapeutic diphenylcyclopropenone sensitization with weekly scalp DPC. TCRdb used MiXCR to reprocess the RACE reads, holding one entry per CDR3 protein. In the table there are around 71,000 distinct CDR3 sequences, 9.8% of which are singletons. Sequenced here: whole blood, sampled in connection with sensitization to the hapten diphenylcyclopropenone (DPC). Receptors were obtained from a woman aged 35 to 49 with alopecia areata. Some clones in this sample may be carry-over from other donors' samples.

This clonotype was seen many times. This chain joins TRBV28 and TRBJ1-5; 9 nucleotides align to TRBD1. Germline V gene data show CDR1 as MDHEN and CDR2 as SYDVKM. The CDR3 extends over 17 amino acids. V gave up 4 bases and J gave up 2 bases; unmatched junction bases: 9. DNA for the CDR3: TGTGCCAGCAGTTACCCCGGGACAGGGCCCGGCAATCAGCCCCAGCATTTT. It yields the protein CASSYPGTGPGNQPQHF. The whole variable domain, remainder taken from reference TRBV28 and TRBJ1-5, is DVKVTQSSRYLVKRTGEKVFLECVQDMDHENMFWYRQDPGLGLRLIYFSYDVKMKEKGDIPEGYSVSREKKERFSLILESASTNQTSMYLCASSYPGTGPGNQPQHFGDGTRLSIL.

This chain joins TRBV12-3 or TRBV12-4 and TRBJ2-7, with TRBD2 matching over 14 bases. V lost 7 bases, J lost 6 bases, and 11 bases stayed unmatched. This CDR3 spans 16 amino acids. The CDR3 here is CASTRGLAGVSVEQYF. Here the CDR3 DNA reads TGTGCCAGCACCCGGGGACTAGCGGGGGTCTCTGTCGAGCAGTACTTC.

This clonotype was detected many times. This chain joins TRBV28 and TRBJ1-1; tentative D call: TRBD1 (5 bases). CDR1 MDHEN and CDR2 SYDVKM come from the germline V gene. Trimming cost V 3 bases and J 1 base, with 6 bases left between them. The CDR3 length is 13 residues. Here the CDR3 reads CASSFGGNTEAFF. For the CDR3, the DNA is TGTGCCAGCAGTTTTGGGGGGAACACTGAAGCTTTCTTT.

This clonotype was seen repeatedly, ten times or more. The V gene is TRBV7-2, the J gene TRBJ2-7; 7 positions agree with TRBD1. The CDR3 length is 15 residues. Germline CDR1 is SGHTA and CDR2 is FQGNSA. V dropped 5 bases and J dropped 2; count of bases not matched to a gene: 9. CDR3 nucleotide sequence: TGTGCCAGCAGCACCGGACAGGTGGGGCCCTACGAGCAGTACTTC. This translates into CASSTGQVGPYEQYF.

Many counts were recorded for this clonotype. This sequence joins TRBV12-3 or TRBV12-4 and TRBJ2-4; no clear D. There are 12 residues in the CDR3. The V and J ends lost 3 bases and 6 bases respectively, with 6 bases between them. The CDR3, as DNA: TGTGCCAGCAGTTTTGGTGGAAACATTCAGTACTTC. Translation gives CASSFGGNIQYF.

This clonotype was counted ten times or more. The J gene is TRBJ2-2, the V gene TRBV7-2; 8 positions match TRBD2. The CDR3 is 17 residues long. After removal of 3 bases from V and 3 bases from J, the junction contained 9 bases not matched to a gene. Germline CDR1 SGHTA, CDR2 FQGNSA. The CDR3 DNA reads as TGTGCCAGCAGCTTGTGGTGGGGTAGCGGGGACACCGGGGAGCTGTTTTTT. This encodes CASSLWWGSGDTGELFF.

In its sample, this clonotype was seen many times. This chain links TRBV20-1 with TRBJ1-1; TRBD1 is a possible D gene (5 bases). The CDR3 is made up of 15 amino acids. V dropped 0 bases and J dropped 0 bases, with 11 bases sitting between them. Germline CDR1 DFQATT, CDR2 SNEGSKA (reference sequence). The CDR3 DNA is TGCAGTGCTAGAGATCTCAGAGGGGTGAACACTGAAGCTTTCTTT. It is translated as CSARDLRGVNTEAFF.

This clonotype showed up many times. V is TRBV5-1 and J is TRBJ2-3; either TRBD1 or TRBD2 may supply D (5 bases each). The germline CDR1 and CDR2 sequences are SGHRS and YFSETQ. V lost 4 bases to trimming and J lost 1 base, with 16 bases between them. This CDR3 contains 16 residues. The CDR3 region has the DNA TGCGCCAGCAGCACCGTCGGGACCTTCGGCACAGATACGCAGTATTTT. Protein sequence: CASSTVGTFGTDTQYF. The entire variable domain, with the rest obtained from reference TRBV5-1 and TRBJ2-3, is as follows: KAGVTQTPRYLIKTRGQQVTLSCSPISGHRSVSWYQQTPGQGLQFLFEYFSETQRNKGNFPGRFSGRQFSNSRSEMNVSTLELGDSALYLCASSTVGTFGTDTQYFGPGTRLTVL.

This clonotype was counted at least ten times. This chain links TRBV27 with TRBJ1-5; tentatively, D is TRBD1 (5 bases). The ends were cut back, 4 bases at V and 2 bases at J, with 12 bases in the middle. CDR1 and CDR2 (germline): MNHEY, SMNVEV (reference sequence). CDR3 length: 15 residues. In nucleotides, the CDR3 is TGTGCCAGCAGTTATCAGGGAGTAGGCAATCAGCCCCAGCATTTT. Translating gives CASSYQGVGNQPQHF.

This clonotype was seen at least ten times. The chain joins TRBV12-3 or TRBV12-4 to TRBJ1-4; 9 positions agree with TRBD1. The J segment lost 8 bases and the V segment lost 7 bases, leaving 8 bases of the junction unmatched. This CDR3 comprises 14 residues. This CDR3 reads CASNNRGRVEKLFF. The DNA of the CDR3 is TGTGCCAGCAACAACAGGGGGCGGGTCGAAAAACTGTTTTTT.

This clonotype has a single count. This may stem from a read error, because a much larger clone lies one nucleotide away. CDR3 in DNA: TGCAGTGCCCTACGGGCCGTATATCAGCCCCAGCATTTT. Translation: CSALRAVYQPQHF. V gene TRBV20-1 combines with J gene TRBJ1-5, with D unresolved. Per germline, CDR1 DFQATT and CDR2 SNEGSKA (reference sequence). Trimming removed 6 bases at V and 5 bases at J, with 14 bases between. The CDR3 is 13 residues long.

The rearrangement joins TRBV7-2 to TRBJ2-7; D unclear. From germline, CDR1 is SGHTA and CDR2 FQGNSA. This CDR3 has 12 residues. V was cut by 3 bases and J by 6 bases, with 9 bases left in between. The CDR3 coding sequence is TGTGCCAGCAGCTTTACGAGGTCCGAGCAGTACTTC. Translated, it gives CASSFTRSEQYF.

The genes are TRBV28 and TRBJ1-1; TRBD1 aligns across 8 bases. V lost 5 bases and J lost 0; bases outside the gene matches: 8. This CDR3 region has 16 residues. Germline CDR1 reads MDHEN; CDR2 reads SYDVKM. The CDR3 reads CASSRPLTGVNTEAFF. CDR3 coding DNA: TGTGCCAGCAGTCGACCCCTGACAGGGGTGAACACTGAAGCTTTCTTT.

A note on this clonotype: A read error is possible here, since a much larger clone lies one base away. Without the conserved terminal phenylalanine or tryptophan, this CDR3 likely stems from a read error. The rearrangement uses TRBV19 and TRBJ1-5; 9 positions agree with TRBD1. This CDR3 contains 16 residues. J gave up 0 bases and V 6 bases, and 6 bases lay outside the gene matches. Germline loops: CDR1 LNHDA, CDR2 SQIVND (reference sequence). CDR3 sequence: CASSRGTGTSNQPQHS. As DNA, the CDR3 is TGTGCCAGTAGCCGCGGGACAGGGACTAGCAATCAGCCCCAGCATTCT.

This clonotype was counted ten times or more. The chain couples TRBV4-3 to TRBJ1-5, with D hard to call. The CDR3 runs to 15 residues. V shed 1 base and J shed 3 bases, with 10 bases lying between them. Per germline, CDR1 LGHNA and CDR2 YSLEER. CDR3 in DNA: TGCGCCAGCAGCCAAGGAGTGAGGTCCAATCAGCCCCAGCATTTT. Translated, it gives CASSQGVRSNQPQHF.

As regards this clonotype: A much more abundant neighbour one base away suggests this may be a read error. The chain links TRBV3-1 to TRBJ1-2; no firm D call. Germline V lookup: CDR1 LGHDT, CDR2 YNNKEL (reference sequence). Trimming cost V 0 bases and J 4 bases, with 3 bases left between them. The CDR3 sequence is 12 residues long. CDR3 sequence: CASSQDIYGYTF. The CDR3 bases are TGTGCCAGCAGCCAAGACATCTATGGCTACACCTTC.

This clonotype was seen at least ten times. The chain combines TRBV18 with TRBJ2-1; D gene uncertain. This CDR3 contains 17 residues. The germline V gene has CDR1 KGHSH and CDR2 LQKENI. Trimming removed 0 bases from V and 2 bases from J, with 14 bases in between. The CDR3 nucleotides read TGTGCCAGCTCACCACCGAACATCGTCAGCCCCTACAATGAGCAGTTCTTC. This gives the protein CASSPPNIVSPYNEQFF.

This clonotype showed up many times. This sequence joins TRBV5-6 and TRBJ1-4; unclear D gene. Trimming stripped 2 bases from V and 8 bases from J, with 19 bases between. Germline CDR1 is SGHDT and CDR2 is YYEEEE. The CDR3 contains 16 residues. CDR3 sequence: CASSFRLTGNGEKLFF. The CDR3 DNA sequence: TGTGCCAGCAGCTTCCGGTTAACGGGGAACGGAGAAAAACTGTTTTTT.

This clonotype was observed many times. DNA for the CDR3: TGTGCCAGCGGTGGACTAGCGGGGATTAGCACAGATACGCAGTATTTT. Its translation: CASGGLAGISTDTQYF. V gene TRBV7-9 combines with J gene TRBJ2-3; 12 positions match TRBD2. Germline CDR1 reads SEHNR; CDR2 reads FQNEAQ (reference sequence). The ends lost 8 bases at V and 0 bases at J; junction bases unmatched: 6. This CDR3 has 16 residues.

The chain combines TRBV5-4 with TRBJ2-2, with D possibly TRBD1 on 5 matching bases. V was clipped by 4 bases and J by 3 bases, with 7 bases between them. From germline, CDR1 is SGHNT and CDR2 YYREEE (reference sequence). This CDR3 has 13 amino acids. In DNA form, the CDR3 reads TGTGCCAGCAGCGCGACAGACACCGGGGAGCTGTTTTTT. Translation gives CASSATDTGELFF.